One sample yielded the 13 T cell receptor beta chains listed below, sequenced in a study of OX40 agonist ivuxolimab in advanced cancers. Some clones are missing from TCRdb's copy, which holds only in-frame ones; the method was immunoSEQ multiplex PCR. The sample includes about 110,000 clones, approximately 90% of them seen just once. The sequenced sample was CD4+ or CD8+ T cells sorted from blood, obtained in a trial of the OX40 agonist ivuxolimab. The origin of the receptors is an adult with an advanced solid tumor such as melanoma, head and neck, liver or kidney cancer.

The gene calls are TRBV30 and TRBJ1-4, with D unclear. V was pared by 7 bases and J by 4 bases, with 10 bases between. Germline V gives CDR1 GTSNPN, CDR2 SVGIG (reference sequence). The CDR3 runs 12 residues. Written as DNA, the CDR3 is TGTGCCTTTTCAGAGAATAATGAAAAACTGTTTTTT. This gives the protein CAFSENNEKLFF.

The gene calls are TRBV14 and TRBJ1-2; maybe TRBD1 (6 bases). The CDR3 sequence is 15 residues long. Germline V gene lookup returns CDR1 SGHDN and CDR2 FVKESK. The V end lost 0 bases, the J end lost 7 bases, and 15 bases lay between the germline ends. CDR3 nucleotide sequence: TGTGCCAGCAGCCAAGACCAGGGGCGATTGGCTGGCTACACCTTC. Its translation is CASSQDQGRLAGYTF.

This clone was picked up a small number of times. The CDR3 nucleotides read TGCAGTGCTAGAGGCAGGGATGGCTACACCTTC. This encodes CSARGRDGYTF. This sequence joins TRBV20-1 and TRBJ1-2; D is possibly TRBD1 (5 bases). This CDR3 spans 11 amino acids. Trimming shortened V by 1 base and J by 6 bases, and 6 bases separated the two germline ends. Germline lookup yields CDR1 DFQATT and CDR2 SNEGSKA (reference sequence).

The chain joins TRBV11-3 to TRBJ2-2; TRBD2 agrees at 7 bases. V shed 1 base, J shed 5 bases, and the junction held 4 bases outside the gene matches. The CDR3 sequence is 15 residues long. Germline CDR1 SGHNT, CDR2 YENEEA. The CDR3 here is CASSLASGPTGELFF. The CDR3 DNA sequence: TGTGCCAGCAGCTTAGCTAGCGGCCCAACCGGGGAGCTGTTTTTT.

CDR3 coding DNA: TGTGCCAGCAGTTTCGGGACAGGGGTCACTGAAGCTTTCTTT. It codes for CASSFGTGVTEAFF. V is TRBV25-1 and J is TRBJ1-1, with 10 bases identical to TRBD1. In germline, CDR1 is MGHDK, CDR2 SYGVNS. J gave up 4 bases and V 5 bases, and 4 bases lay outside the gene matches. The CDR3 is made up of 14 amino acids.

The chain recombines TRBV18 with TRBJ1-5; D is ambiguous. The ends were cut back, 3 bases at V and 5 bases at J, with 8 bases in the middle. The CDR3 spans 13 residues. CDR1 and CDR2 (germline): KGHSH, LQKENI. For the CDR3, the DNA is TGTGCCAGCTCACCCGGCCGTGATCAGCCCCAGCATTTT. Its translation: CASSPGRDQPQHF.

This clone appeared a single time. The chain joins TRBV5-4 to TRBJ2-5; a weak D match, TRBD2 (5 bases). V dropped 4 bases and J dropped 1 base, with 11 bases sitting between them. This CDR3 contains 14 residues. The germline V gene has CDR1 SGHNT and CDR2 YYREEE (reference sequence). CDR3 in amino acids: CASSPEASQETQYF. CDR3 nucleotides: TGTGCCAGCAGCCCGGAGGCTAGCCAAGAGACCCAGTACTTC.

The rearrangement links TRBV30 to TRBJ1-1; D may be TRBD1 (5 bases). The CDR3 length is 12 residues. The V gene lost 5 bases and the J gene lost 4 bases, with 11 bases spanning the gap. Germline V lookup: CDR1 GTSNPN, CDR2 SVGIG (reference sequence). The CDR3 sequence: CAWGSQGTEAFF. The CDR3, as DNA: TGTGCCTGGGGGAGCCAGGGCACTGAAGCTTTCTTT.

The J gene is TRBJ1-1, the V gene TRBV28; no firm D call. Trimming removed 7 bases from V and 4 bases from J, with 16 bases in between. Germline CDR1 is MDHEN and CDR2 is SYDVKM. This CDR3 region has 14 residues. CDR3 DNA: TGTGCCAGCACGATCGCGGGGTTCGGCACTGAAGCTTTCTTT. Translation: CASTIAGFGTEAFF.

This rearrangement joins TRBV5-1 to TRBJ2-2, with 7 bases aligning to TRBD1. This CDR3 has 14 amino acids. Germline V lookup: CDR1 SGHRS, CDR2 YFSETQ. Trimming took 4 bases from V and 5 from J; bases not matched to a gene: 5. The CDR3 sequence is CASSVGQQTGELFF. The DNA of the CDR3 is TGCGCCAGCAGCGTGGGACAGCAGACCGGGGAGCTGTTTTTT. Variable domain in full (rest from reference TRBV5-1 and TRBJ2-2): KAGVTQTPRYLIKTRGQQVTLSCSPISGHRSVSWYQQTPGQGLQFLFEYFSETQRNKGNFPGRFSGRQFSNSRSEMNVSTLELGDSALYLCASSVGQQTGELFFGEGSRLTVL.

The chain is built from TRBV6-5 and TRBJ2-3; possibly TRBD1 for D (6 bases). The CDR3 length is 13 residues. Germline CDR1 and CDR2: MNHEY and SVGAGI. V lost 2 bases and J 3 bases, leaving 6 bases between the germline ends. CDR3 sequence (DNA): TGTGCCAGCAGTTACAGGGGGACAGATACGCAGTATTTT. It encodes CASSYRGTDTQYF.

The rearrangement links TRBV7-8 to TRBJ2-1; a weak D match, TRBD1 (6 bases). This CDR3 region has 13 residues. Germline lookup yields CDR1 SGHVS and CDR2 FQNEAQ. Trimming pared 7 bases from V and 7 bases from J, leaving 14 bases between. CDR3: CASKIAGANEQFF. In nucleotides, the CDR3 is TGTGCCAGCAAGATAGCAGGGGCTAATGAGCAGTTCTTC.

This chain links TRBV30 with TRBJ2-3; 11 nucleotides align to TRBD2. The CDR3 loop spans 14 amino acids. Germline lookup yields CDR1 GTSNPN and CDR2 SVGIG (reference sequence). CDR3 sequence (DNA): TGTGCTACTGGGGTAGCGGGAGGGGCAGATACGCAGTATTTT. It translates to CATGVAGGADTQYF.